This T cell receptor beta chain emerged from a study of naive and memory T cell subsets. This clonotype was picked up a small number of times. An equimolar mix of two oligonucleotides served as the beta constant-region primer for TRBC1 and TRBC2. TCRdb ran MiXCR on the UMI-ligation and nested PCR reads and lists one entry per CDR3 protein. The sample lists tens of thousands of distinct CDR3 sequences, around 12% occurring once. The CDR3 is 16 amino acids. Deletions cut 6 bases from V and 5 bases from J, with 20 bases between. The V gene's germline CDR1 is MNHEY and CDR2 SMNVEV (reference sequence). The rearrangement joins TRBV27 to TRBJ2-1, with a weak D call TRBD2 (5 bases). The sequenced material came from central memory CD4+ T cells from blood. The sequence derives from a human donor in good health. The CDR3 sequence is CASSSPTTGVDNEQFF. The DNA for the CDR3 is TGTGCCAGCAGCTCCCCGACTACGGGCGTAGACAATGAGCAGTTCTTC.